Below are 20 T cell receptor beta chains sequenced from a single sample in a study of T cell clonality in common variable immunodeficiency. The repertoire was sequenced with immunoSEQ multiplex PCR; TCRdb's copy has only in-frame clones and lacks some. The sample contains about 31,000 clones, none of them singletons. The source material was peripheral blood mononuclear cells. Receptors originate from a person aged 18 to 75 in good health.

This clone was seen at least ten times. Read data end 3 residues before the CDR3 end; the end is taken from the germline J gene. The J gene is TRBJ2-2, the V gene TRBV20-1, with TRBD2 matching 11 bases. Looked up from germline, CDR1 is DFQATT and CDR2 is SNEGSKA (reference sequence). With V trimmed by 4 bases and J by 6 bases, 19 bases remained unmatched. This CDR3 spans 19 amino acids. The CDR3 is CSAKPGLAVPGGSSGELFF. The sequenced part of the CDR3 DNA is TGCAGTGCTAAACCGGGACTAGCGGTACCCGGGGGTAGTTCCGGGGAG.

This clone was seen ten or more times. Partial CDR3 DNA: TGTGCCAGCTCACCTCCGGGACTAGCGGGAGGAGATACG. Translated, it gives CASSPPGLAGGDT. The whole CDR3 is CASSPPGLAGGDTQYF. The chain has TRBV18 and TRBJ2-3, with TRBD2 matching over 15 bases. The DNA ends 3 residues before the CDR3 does, and the rest of the CDR3 is filled in from the germline J gene. The CDR3 is 16 residues long. Trimming took 3 bases from V and 5 from J; bases not matched to a gene: 3. Germline CDR1 and CDR2: KGHSH and LQKENI.

This clone is labeled medium-sized (0.01 to 0.1%). The read ends 3 residues early relative to the CDR3; the germline J gene fills the gap. The V gene is TRBV20-1, the J gene TRBJ2-5, with 7 bases matching TRBD1. From germline, CDR1 is DFQATT and CDR2 SNEGSKA (reference sequence). V shed 6 bases, J shed 2 bases, and the junction held 6 bases outside the gene matches. The CDR3 consists of 13 residues. The CDR3 is CSATGELQETQYF. CDR3 DNA, as far as it was read: TGCAGTGCAACAGGGGAGCTTCAAGAGACC.

This clone is judged medium-sized. The observed sequence ends 3 residues before the CDR3 terminus, with the missing tail filled in from the germline J gene. The rearrangement links TRBV5-4 to TRBJ2-4; 8 nucleotides align to TRBD2. V shed 3 bases, J shed 4 bases, and the junction held 6 bases outside the gene matches. CDR1 SGHNT and CDR2 YYREEE come from the germline V gene (reference sequence). The CDR3 runs 15 residues. The chain's CDR3 is CASSSTLAGKNIQYF. CDR3 DNA (partial): TGTGCCAGCAGCTCTACTCTAGCGGGTAAAAACATT.

This clone was counted ten times or more. The CDR3 goes on 3 residues after the read ends, and that part is filled in from the germline J gene. The chain combines TRBV20-1 with TRBJ1-2; D may be TRBD1 (6 bases). There are 12 residues in the CDR3. CDR1 DFQATT and CDR2 SNEGSKA come from the germline V gene (reference sequence). V was trimmed by 5 bases and J by 2 bases, leaving 9 bases between them. The CDR3: CSAYTGNYGYTF. CDR3 bases read: TGCAGTGCTTATACAGGGAACTATGGC.

On this clone itself: Read coverage stops 3 residues before the CDR3 terminus; the germline J gene supplies the remainder. The chain employs TRBV19 and TRBJ2-3, with 10 bases fitting TRBD1. Germline V gene sequence: CDR1 LNHDA, CDR2 SQIVND (reference sequence). This CDR3 comprises 16 residues. The CDR3 bases that were read are TGTGCCAGTAGTTCGAGGACAGGGGGAAGGAGTGAGACG. As protein: CASSSRTGGRSET. The full CDR3 reads CASSSRTGGRSETQYF.

This clone was seen at least ten times. The read falls 3 residues short of the CDR3 end, and the missing part is taken from the germline J gene. J is TRBJ2-3 and V is TRBV20-1, with 7 bases lining up with TRBD2. This CDR3 has 16 residues. V shed 6 bases and J 3 bases; nucleotides not matched to a gene: 15. CDR1 is DFQATT and CDR2 is SNEGSKA in the germline V gene (reference sequence). The CDR3 region is CSATDKRGFSTDTQYF. The sequenced part of the CDR3 DNA is TGCAGTGCGACCGATAAGCGGGGTTTCTCAACAGATACG.

This clone rates as medium-sized. Read coverage stops 3 residues before the CDR3 terminus; the germline J gene supplies the remainder. The rearrangement joins TRBV20-1 to TRBJ2-7; D may be TRBD2 (6 bases). This CDR3 has 15 residues. Trimming removed 7 bases at V and 1 base at J, with 20 bases between. Germline values: CDR1 DFQATT, CDR2 SNEGSKA (reference sequence). CDR3 DNA, as far as it was read: TGCAGTGTCCGGATTCCTAGCGTCGGATCCTACGAG. It yields the protein CSVRIPSVGSYE. The complete CDR3 sequence is CSVRIPSVGSYEQYF.

This clone showed up many times. The read ends 3 residues before the CDR3 terminus; that terminus is restored from the germline J gene. V usage is TRBV24-1 and J usage is TRBJ2-1, with 8 bases matching TRBD2. The CDR3 totals 15 residues. The V gene's germline CDR1 is KGHDR and CDR2 SFDVKD. The V segment lost 7 bases and the J segment 4 bases; nucleotides outside the gene matches: 8. The CDR3: CATSPTSVPYNEQFF. The sequenced part of the CDR3 DNA is TGTGCCACCAGCCCGACTAGCGTGCCATACAATGAG.

This clone turned up a few times. A much larger clone differs by one base, so this may be a read error. The read ends 3 residues shy of where the CDR3 ends; the end is completed using the germline J gene. The chain combines TRBV7-2 with TRBJ2-3; 8 nucleotides line up with TRBD1. The CDR3 is 13 amino acids. The germline CDR1 and CDR2 sequences are SGHTA and FQGNSA. The CDR3 loop is CASSLRQGTPQYF. Partial CDR3 DNA: TGTGCCAGCAGCTTAAGACAGGGGACGCCG.

This clone was seen many times. The CDR3 extends 3 residues past the end of the read, so its final part is completed from the germline J gene. The J gene is TRBJ2-5, the V gene TRBV5-1; 10 bases are a match to TRBD1. The CDR3 contains 14 residues. V trimming: 4 bases; J trimming: 5 bases; junction bases outside the gene matches: 5. CDR1 and CDR2 (germline): SGHRS, YFSETQ. The CDR3 sequence is CASSPTGGRETQYF. Partial CDR3 DNA: TGCGCCAGCAGCCCGACAGGGGGCAGGGAGACC.

This clone was picked up a small number of times. Sequencing ends 3 residues short of the CDR3 end; the germline J gene provides the rest. The chain links TRBV5-6 to TRBJ2-1; 8 nucleotides match TRBD2. Germline V gene lookup returns CDR1 SGHDT and CDR2 YYEEEE. The CDR3 is made up of 13 amino acids. V lost 9 bases and J lost 8; bases outside the gene matches: 10. CDR3 DNA (partial): TGTGCCACCGCGGGGGGCAGCCCCTATGAG. Translated, it gives CATAGGSPYE. The full CDR3 protein reads CATAGGSPYEQFF.

This clone was found many times. The observed sequence ends 3 residues before the CDR3 terminus, with the missing tail filled in from the germline J gene. This chain joins TRBV20-1 and TRBJ2-5, with D tentatively TRBD2 (5 bases). The CDR3 length is 13 residues. V was shortened by 3 bases and J by 1 base, with 9 bases between the two germline ends. In germline, CDR1 is DFQATT, CDR2 SNEGSKA (reference sequence). The CDR3 loop reads CSARRASQETQYF. The DNA read from the CDR3 is TGCAGTGCTAGGCGGGCAAGCCAAGAGACC.

This clone was seen ten or more times. Read sequence stops 3 residues before the CDR3 end, and the germline J gene provides the missing end. The V gene is TRBV29-1, the J gene TRBJ1-2, with D possibly TRBD1 on 6 matching bases. Germline CDR1 SQVTM, CDR2 ANQGSEA. V was shortened by 4 bases and J by 0 bases, with 12 bases between the two germline ends. CDR3 length equals 14 residues. CDR3 loop: CSVVGGLTNYGYTF. CDR3 DNA (partial): TGCAGCGTTGTCGGGGGGCTTACTAACTATGGC.

This clone was seen ten or more times. The read halts 3 residues ahead of the CDR3 end, with the missing end drawn from the germline J gene. The rearrangement joins TRBV2 to TRBJ2-1, with a tentative D call TRBD2 (7 bases). Germline CDR1 is SNHLY and CDR2 is FYNNEI. CDR3 length: 16 amino acids. The V and J ends lost 1 base and 3 bases respectively, with 13 bases between them. The CDR3 sequence: CASSEGSRGGYNEQFF. The CDR3 DNA, read in part, is TGTGCCAGCAGTGAAGGTAGTAGGGGGGGCTACAATGAG.

This clone has a count of ten or more. The CDR3 goes on 3 residues after the read ends, and that part is filled in from the germline J gene. The chain uses TRBV11-2 and TRBJ1-2; possible D gene TRBD1, 6 bases. The germline CDR1 and CDR2 sequences are SGHAT and FQNNGV. The CDR3 has 11 amino acids. Incomplete CDR3 DNA: TGTGCCAGCAGCTTTAGGGGGGGC. Its translation: CASSFRGG. The complete CDR3 reads CASSFRGGYTF.

Many counts were recorded for this clone. The read comes to an end 3 residues before the CDR3 does, leaving the germline J gene to fill in the end. The chain is built from TRBV7-2 and TRBJ2-2; D might be TRBD2 (6 bases). The CDR3 extends over 15 amino acids. The V and J ends lost 3 bases and 6 bases respectively, with 14 bases between them. Germline values: CDR1 SGHTA, CDR2 FQGNSA. The part of the CDR3 DNA that was read is TGTGCCAGCAGCTTCCAAGCGGGCACCGCCGGGGAG. Amino acid sequence: CASSFQAGTAGE. The whole CDR3 sequence is CASSFQAGTAGELFF.

This clone was seen ten or more times. The CDR3 end lies 3 residues beyond the end of the read and is filled in from the germline J gene. This chain joins TRBV19 and TRBJ1-2; 8 nucleotides agree with TRBD1. Germline CDR1 LNHDA, CDR2 SQIVND (reference sequence). Unmatched junction bases numbered 6, after V lost 6 bases and J lost 3 bases. The length of the CDR3 is 14 residues. CDR3 DNA, as far as it was read: TGTGCCAGTAGCCCTGGACAGGGCGACTATGGC. Protein product: CASSPGQGDYG. The full CDR3 is CASSPGQGDYGYTF.

This clone has at least ten counts. From the germline J gene comes the end of the CDR3, since the read stops 3 residues before it. The chain has TRBV30 and TRBJ2-5, with a possible D match to TRBD2 (6 bases). Trimming took off 2 bases at V and 5 bases at J, with 15 bases between the two ends. The CDR3 sequence is 14 residues long. Germline assignment: CDR1 GTSNPN and CDR2 SVGIG (reference sequence). The DNA read from the CDR3 is TGTGCCTGGAGTACGGGGGACGTGAGGGAGACC. Its translation: CAWSTGDVRET. From start to end, the CDR3 is CAWSTGDVRETQYF.

In its sample, this clone was seen a few times. The read is 3 residues too short to cover the CDR3 end, so that end is filled in from the germline J gene. The V and J genes are TRBV25-1 and TRBJ2-7; 8 bases fit TRBD1. The CDR3 is 13 residues long. CDR1 is MGHDK and CDR2 is SYGVNS in the germline V gene. V lost 6 bases, J lost 1 base, and 2 bases stayed unmatched. Partial CDR3 DNA: TGTGCCAGCAGAAGGACAGGGTCCTACGAG. Translated, it gives CASRRTGSYE. The complete CDR3 sequence is CASRRTGSYEQYF.